This T cell receptor beta chain stems from a study of blood T cell repertoires in COVID-19. Original methodology: Amplified reference gene primers provided the basis for estimating nucleated cell counts. Method: immunoSEQ multiplex PCR; TCRdb's copy keeps in-frame clones and lacks some. V, J and clone size are taken as reported in that table, and D and trimming were inferred from the DNA itself. The sample has approximately 88,000 clones, about 83% seen once. With 5 bases removed from V and 4 bases from J, the gap between germline ends came to 17 bases. Germline V CDR1 and CDR2: LNHDA, SQIVND (reference sequence). CDR3 length: 15 amino acids.

This clonotype was obtained from a human donor in a cohort sampled during active COVID-19. The specimen sequenced was peripheral blood. The chain links TRBV19 to TRBJ1-1; the D gene is possibly TRBD1 (6 bases). The CDR3 is CASSPRRGQSTEAFF. CDR3 DNA sequence: TGTGCCAGTAGTCCACGCAGGGGCCAAAGCACTGAAGCTTTCTTT.